This record covers a single TCR beta chain. Its antigen is as yet unknown. This entry is derived from a study of T cell repertoires in cytomegalovirus infection. Study in general: Epitope selection comprised recently identified HLA-C-restricted CMV epitopes and well-studied HLA-B-restricted CMV epitopes. Regarding the study as a whole: Ex vivo responses were dominated by HLA-C-restricted CMV-specific TCR beta clonotypes.

TCRdb reanalysed the reads using MiXCR and keeps one entry per CDR3 protein. This sample yields 600,000 to 700,000 distinct CDR3 sequences, of which around 30% are seen a single time; 18% belongs to the top ten. CDR3 size: 13 residues. Germline CDR1 ENHRY, CDR2 SYGVKD. V gave up 5 bases and J gave up 3 bases, with 10 bases separating them. The sequence came from a human donor in good health (CMV status not recorded). Some clones in this sample may be carry-over from other donors' samples. The specimen was cultured PBMCs, collected from culture after CMV antigen stimulation. The chain employs TRBV10-3 and TRBJ1-2, with no clear D. CDR3 sequence: CAISKPGDYGYTF. The DNA of the CDR3 is TGTGCCATCAGTAAGCCAGGCGACTATGGCTACACCTTC.